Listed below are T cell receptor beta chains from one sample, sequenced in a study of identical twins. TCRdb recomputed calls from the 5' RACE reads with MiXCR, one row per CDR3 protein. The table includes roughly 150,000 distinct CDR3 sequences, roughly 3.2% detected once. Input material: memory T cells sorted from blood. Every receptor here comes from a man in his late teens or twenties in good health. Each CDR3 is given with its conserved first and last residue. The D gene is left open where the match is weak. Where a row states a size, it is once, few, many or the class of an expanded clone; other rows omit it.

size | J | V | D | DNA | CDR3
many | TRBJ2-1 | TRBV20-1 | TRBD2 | TGCAGTGCTAGAGCGGGAGGGCGGAATGAGCAGTTCTTC | CSARAGGRNEQFF
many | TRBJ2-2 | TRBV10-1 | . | TGCGCCAGCGGCCCCTTAAGTGGGGAGCTGTTTTTT | CASGPLSGELFF
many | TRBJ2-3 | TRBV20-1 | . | TGCAGTGCTAGTGCCGCAGTGGTCACAGATACGCAGTATTTT | CSASAAVVTDTQYF
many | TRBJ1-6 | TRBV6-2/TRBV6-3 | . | TGTGCCAGCAGACCCACGACCGCCACACCCCTCCACTTT | CASRPTTATPLHF
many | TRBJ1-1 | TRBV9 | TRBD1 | TGTGCCAGCAGCCCAGACAGGGGGAGAACTGAAGCTTTCTTT | CASSPDRGRTEAFF
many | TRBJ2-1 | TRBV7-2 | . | TGTGCCAGCAGCATCACCGGGATCTCCAATGAGCAGTTCTTC | CASSITGISNEQFF
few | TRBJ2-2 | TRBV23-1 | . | TGCGCCAGCAGTCCCTACAGGACGAACACCGGGGAGCTGTTTTTT | CASSPYRTNTGELFF
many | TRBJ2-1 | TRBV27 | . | TGTGCCAGCAGTTTAAAGGGTGTCTCCTACAATGAGCAGTTCTTC | CASSLKGVSYNEQFF
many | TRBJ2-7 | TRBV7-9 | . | TGTGCCAGCAGCGGTCGGGGCGAGCAGTACTTC | CASSGRGEQYF
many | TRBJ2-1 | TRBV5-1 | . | TGCGCCAGCAGCGTTAGCGGAAGCTCCTACAATGAGCAGTTCTTC | CASSVSGSSYNEQFF
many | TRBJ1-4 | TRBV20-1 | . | TGCAGTGCTAGAGATGGGCATACACCGGGCAGGTTTTTT | CSARDGHTPGRFF
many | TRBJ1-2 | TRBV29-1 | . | TGCAGCGTTGGGGAGGGCTATGGCTACACCTTC | CSVGEGYGYTF
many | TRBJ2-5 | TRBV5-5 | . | TGTGCCAGCAGCAACCCCCGGGGAGACAGAAAAGAGACCCAGTACTTC | CASSNPRGDRKETQYF
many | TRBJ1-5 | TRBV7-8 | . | TGTGCCAGCAGCTTAGTGGGGGCCGCCGAGCAGCCCCAGCATTTT | CASSLVGAAEQPQHF
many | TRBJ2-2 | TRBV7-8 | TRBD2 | TGTGCCAGCAGCTCCACCAGACTAGCGGGACCAAGGGGGGAGCTGTTTTTT | CASSSTRLAGPRGELFF
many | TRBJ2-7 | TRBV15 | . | TGTGCCACCAGCAGACCCCCGGTGGGGGCCTACGAGCAGTACTTC | CATSRPPVGAYEQYF
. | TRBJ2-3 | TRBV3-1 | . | TGTGCCAGCAGCCAACTGACAGGAGCCGTTGAAGGGACAGATACGCAGTATTTT | CASSQLTGAVEGTDTQYF